The TCR beta chain under discussion was sequenced for a study of T cells in localized non-small cell lung cancer. Libraries were prepared by immunoSEQ multiplex PCR; TCRdb keeps only in-frame clonotypes and omits some of them. The table includes 45,000 to 60,000 clones, just over 85% detected once. Turning to this clone: Its antigen is unknown.

Overall study findings and caveats: Appearing in adjacent lung were a median about 57 of the top 100 tumor clones.

CDR3 size: 14 residues. V was trimmed by 1 base and J by 4 bases, leaving 10 bases between them. The germline gives CDR1 SSHAT, CDR2 FNYEAQ (reference sequence). The clonotype comes from a woman aged 40-75 years with stage I lung adenocarcinoma. The sequenced sample was peripheral blood, obtained before any cancer treatment. V gene TRBV7-7 combines with J gene TRBJ2-5; D call uncertain. CDR3 amino acids: CASSLGGPGETQYF. CDR3 DNA sequence: TGTGCCAGCAGCTTAGGCGGCCCTGGAGAGACCCAGTACTTC.